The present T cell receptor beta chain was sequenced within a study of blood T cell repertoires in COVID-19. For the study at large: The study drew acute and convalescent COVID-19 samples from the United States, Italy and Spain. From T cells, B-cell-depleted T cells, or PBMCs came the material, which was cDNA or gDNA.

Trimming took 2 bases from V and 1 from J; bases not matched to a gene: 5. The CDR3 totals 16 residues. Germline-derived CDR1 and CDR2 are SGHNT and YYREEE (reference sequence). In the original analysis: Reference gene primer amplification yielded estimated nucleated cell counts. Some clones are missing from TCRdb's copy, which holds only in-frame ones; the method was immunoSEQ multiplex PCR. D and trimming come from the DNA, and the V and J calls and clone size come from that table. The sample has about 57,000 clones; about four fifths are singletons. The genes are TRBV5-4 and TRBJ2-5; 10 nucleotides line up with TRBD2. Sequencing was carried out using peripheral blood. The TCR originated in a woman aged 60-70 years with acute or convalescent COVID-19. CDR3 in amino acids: CASSLGLAGAQETQYF. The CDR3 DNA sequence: TGTGCCAGCAGCTTAGGGCTAGCGGGGGCCCAAGAGACCCAGTACTTC.